These 31 T cell receptor beta chains were sequenced from one sample in a study of blood T cells in healthy people across ages. The use of a sample-barcoded 5' primer and a J-beta primer mix characterized a second PCR of roughly 6 to 11 cycles. TCRdb called the 5' RACE reads again in MiXCR, with one record for every CDR3 protein. The top ten hold approximately 4% of the sample, which has roughly 800,000 distinct CDR3 sequences, 25% seen once. The same data also contributed to another study, on T cells of mothers and their children.

The sequenced sample consisted of blood. The origin of the receptors is a boy younger than 18 in good health.

As regards this clonotype: At one end, the junction sequence differs from germline, possibly due to a read error. This chain links TRBV20-1 with TRBJ2-7, with TRBD2 matching over 8 bases. This CDR3 is built from 13 residues. Per germline, CDR1 DFQATT and CDR2 SNEGSKA (reference sequence). CDR3 amino acids: CSASPLVLAGRVF. The CDR3 coding sequence is TGCAGTGCTAGCCCCTTAGTTTTAGCGGGACGCGTCTTC.

The genes are TRBV6-2 or TRBV6-3 and TRBJ2-6; D might be TRBD2 (5 bases). The CDR3 contains 18 residues. CDR1 is MNHEY and CDR2 is SVGEGT in the germline V gene. V was pared by 2 bases and J by 1 base, with 15 bases between. DNA for the CDR3: TGTGCCAGCAGTTACCTGGCTAGCCCTACATCTGGGGCCAACGTCCTGACTTTC. It specifies CASSYLASPTSGANVLTF.

There are a few counts of this clonotype. The genes are TRBV6-2 or TRBV6-3 and TRBJ2-5, with 8 bases aligning to TRBD1. The end of the DNA fits TRBJ2-1 better, so the J call may be wrong. Germline V lookup: CDR1 MNHEY, CDR2 SVGEGT. CDR3 size: 13 residues. The CDR3 sequence is CAIAQGEHNEQFF. The CDR3 coding sequence is TGTGCCATCGCACAGGGGGAACACAATGAGCAGTTCTTC.

V and J are TRBV15 and TRBJ2-2, with 11 bases that match TRBD2. Per the germline V gene, CDR1 is LNHNV and CDR2 is YYDKDF (reference sequence). The V segment lost 3 bases and the J segment 4 bases; nucleotides outside the gene matches: 10. CDR3 size: 18 residues. CDR3 in DNA: TGTGCCACCAGCAGGGGTAGACTAGCGGGAACCTTCACCGGGGAGCTGTTTTTT. Protein sequence: CATSRGRLAGTFTGELFF.

The chain has TRBV7-9 and TRBJ1-5; TRBD1 matches 7 bases. The J segment lost 3 bases and the V segment lost 6 bases, leaving 5 bases of the junction unmatched. The germline CDR1 and CDR2 sequences are SEHNR and FQNEAQ (reference sequence). The length of the CDR3 is 14 residues. CDR3 sequence: CASSNTGVNQPQHF. CDR3 coding DNA: TGTGCCAGCAGTAACACAGGGGTCAATCAGCCCCAGCATTTT.

Turning to this clonotype: Its ends do not fully match the called genes, so a read error is possible. The chain joins TRBV18 to TRBJ2-6, with a weak D call TRBD2 (5 bases). CDR1 is KGHSH, CDR2 LQKENI, per germline. The CDR3 has 15 residues. The CDR3 DNA reads as TGTGCCAGCTCACCGAAGAGGGCTGGGCCCAACGTCCTGACTTTC. This gives the protein CASSPKRAGPNVLTF.

The V and J genes are TRBV11-3 and TRBJ2-5, with 11 bases aligning to TRBD1. J was trimmed by 5 bases and V by 5 bases; bases with no gene match: 7. Germline CDR1 SGHNT, CDR2 YENEEA. The CDR3 consists of 15 residues. This CDR3 reads CASSRGQGGSETQYF. The CDR3 DNA sequence: TGTGCCAGCAGCAGGGGACAGGGGGGGTCGGAGACCCAGTACTTC.

The chain employs TRBV12-3 or TRBV12-4 and TRBJ2-1; TRBD1 might be the D (6 bases). The CDR3 loop spans 15 amino acids. V dropped 5 bases and J dropped 10 bases, with 21 bases sitting between them. The CDR3 DNA reads as TGTGCCAGCAGTCTACAGGGCGGTTACTCCGGGGAGCAGTTCTTC. Protein sequence: CASSLQGGYSGEQFF.

This chain connects TRBV7-2 to TRBJ2-1, with D maybe TRBD2 (5 bases). Trimming shortened V by 5 bases and J by 9 bases, and 20 bases separated the two germline ends. The germline gives CDR1 SGHTA, CDR2 FQGNSA. The CDR3 is 15 amino acids. The CDR3 DNA follows: TGTGCCAGCAGCGGGCGTCGCGGCGGGTACGTTGAGCAGTTCTTC. This sequence encodes CASSGRRGGYVEQFF.

The J gene is TRBJ2-3, the V gene TRBV28; TRBD2 matches 10 bases. The trim removed 8 bases at V and 3 bases at J, leaving 29 bases unmatched. The CDR3 runs to 22 residues. The germline V gene has CDR1 MDHEN and CDR2 SYDVKM. As DNA, the CDR3 is TGTGCCAGCGGCTGGGAATGGGCGGCTAGCGGGAGTGTTGGGTTAGGTACAGATACGCAGTATTTT. The encoded protein is CASGWEWAASGSVGLGTDTQYF.

There are a few counts of this clonotype. The rearrangement joins TRBV18 to TRBJ2-3; D uncertain. The ends were cut back, 6 bases at V and 5 bases at J, with 9 bases in the middle. Germline CDR1 and CDR2: KGHSH and LQKENI. The CDR3 consists of 12 residues. The CDR3 loop reads CASSDWGDTQYF. CDR3 nucleotide sequence: TGTGCCAGCTCCGACTGGGGAGATACGCAGTATTTT.

The V call is TRBV6-2 or TRBV6-3, the J call TRBJ2-3; D is unresolved. The CDR3 covers 17 residues. The germline V gene has CDR1 MNHEY and CDR2 SVGEGT. V was clipped by 6 bases and J by 0 bases, with 19 bases between them. The DNA for the CDR3 is TGTGCCAGCAGCCCCGACCGGCGGCCCCACAGCACAGATACGCAGTATTTT. It is translated as CASSPDRRPHSTDTQYF.

The chain is built from TRBV7-2 and TRBJ2-1; D is undetermined. The closer fit of TRBJ2-5 to the DNA end suggests the J call may be wrong. The CDR3 spans 13 residues. Germline CDR1 and CDR2: SGHTA and FQGNSA. In DNA form, the CDR3 reads TGTGCCAGCAGAGCCTCCGCTACTTGGACCCAGTACTTC. Amino acid sequence: CASRASATWTQYF.

V gene TRBV5-5 combines with J gene TRBJ1-4; D unclear. Trimming cost V 0 bases and J 7 bases, with 4 bases left between them. The CDR3 has 12 residues. The germline CDR1 and CDR2 sequences are SGHKS and YYEKEE (reference sequence). CDR3 region: CASSLDVEKLFF. CDR3 bases: TGTGCCAGCAGCTTGGACGTTGAAAAACTGTTTTTT.

The V gene is TRBV7-9, the J gene TRBJ2-5, with unresolved D. Judging by the DNA end, TRBJ2-1 fits better; the J call may be wrong. Germline lookup yields CDR1 SEHNR and CDR2 FQNEAQ (reference sequence). The CDR3 spans 14 residues. The CDR3 reads CASSLDTAYNEQFF. The CDR3 nucleotides read TGTGCCAGCAGCTTAGACACTGCCTACAATGAGCAGTTCTTC.

The genes are TRBV20-1 and TRBJ1-4, with 7 positions matching TRBD1. The CDR3 runs 16 residues. Trimming cost V 2 bases and J 5 bases; bases outside gene matches: 11. Looked up from germline, CDR1 is DFQATT and CDR2 is SNEGSKA (reference sequence). CDR3 bases: TGCAGTGCTAGACCCGGGACAGCAGCGCAGAATGAAAAACTGTTTTTT. Its protein is CSARPGTAAQNEKLFF.

The chain links TRBV4-1 to TRBJ1-6; D is uncertain. CDR3 length: 15 residues. V was cut by 4 bases and J by 19 bases, with 26 bases left in between. Germline loops: CDR1 MGHRA, CDR2 YSYEKL. CDR3 sequence reads: CASSRDPGPSSIRHF. The CDR3 DNA reads TGCGCCAGCAGCCGAGATCCAGGTCCGAGTTCGATAAGACACTTT.

J is TRBJ1-4 and V is TRBV25-1, with a possible D match to TRBD1 (6 bases). Germline CDR1 and CDR2: MGHDK and SYGVNS. The length of the CDR3 is 15 residues. The V and J ends lost 4 bases and 5 bases respectively, with 14 bases between them. The CDR3 spells CASSARQVGNEKLFF. The CDR3 DNA is TGTGCCAGCAGTGCCCGACAGGTGGGGAATGAAAAACTGTTTTTT.

This clonotype appeared many times. The chain is built from TRBV7-8 and TRBJ2-7; D remains ambiguous. This CDR3 comprises 12 residues. V shed 2 bases and J shed 10 bases, with 12 bases lying between them. Germline values: CDR1 SGHVS, CDR2 FQNEAQ. The CDR3 nucleotides are TGTGCCAGCAGCTTATCATTGGAAATACAGTACTTC. Protein sequence: CASSLSLEIQYF.

This clonotype was picked up a small number of times. V usage is TRBV5-4 and J usage is TRBJ2-1; 7 nucleotides match TRBD2. CDR3 length: 14 amino acids. V dropped 4 bases and J dropped 8; count of bases not matched to a gene: 9. The germline gives CDR1 SGHNT, CDR2 YYREEE (reference sequence). The CDR3 sequence is CASSPRLGRDEQFF. The CDR3 DNA reads as TGTGCCAGCAGCCCTAGACTTGGGAGGGATGAGCAGTTCTTC.

The chain combines TRBV5-4 with TRBJ2-3, with 9 bases identical to TRBD2. The germline CDR1 and CDR2 sequences are SGHNT and YYREEE (reference sequence). The CDR3 length is 17 residues. Trimming removed 4 bases from V and 2 bases from J; junction bases left unmatched: 11. DNA of the CDR3: TGTGCCAGCAGCCCCTCAATTAGCGGGAGATCCACAGATACGCAGTATTTT. It encodes CASSPSISGRSTDTQYF.

About this clonotype itself: No conserved phenylalanine or tryptophan ends this CDR3, so it is likely a read error. This chain links TRBV11-1 with TRBJ1-4, with D perhaps matching TRBD1 (5 bases). This CDR3 region has 20 residues. Trimming took 5 bases from V and 0 from J, leaving 25 bases between them. Germline V CDR1 and CDR2: SGHAT, FQDESV (reference sequence). CDR3 DNA sequence: TGTGCCAGCAGCGAAAAATCCCGACAGATTGATCCGGCAACTAATGAAAAACTGTTTTCT. Its protein product is CASSEKSRQIDPATNEKLFS.

V usage is TRBV2 and J usage is TRBJ1-2; 8 bases map to TRBD1. This CDR3 comprises 14 residues. With V trimmed by 3 bases and J by 5 bases, 5 bases remained unmatched. Germline V CDR1 and CDR2: SNHLY, FYNNEI. CDR3 DNA: TGTGCCAGCAGTGATACGCAGGGGGCTTATGGCTACACCTTC. It is translated as CASSDTQGAYGYTF. The full variable domain, its missing parts supplied by reference TRBV2 and TRBJ1-2, is EPEVTQTPSHQVTQMGQEVILRCVPISNHLYFYWYRQILGQKVEFLVSFYNNEISEKSEIFDDQFSVERPDGSNFTLKIRSTKLEDSAMYFCASSDTQGAYGYTFGSGTRLTVV.

The chain recombines TRBV10-3 with TRBJ2-3; TRBD2 aligns across 12 bases. Germline V gene sequence: CDR1 ENHRY, CDR2 SYGVKD. With V trimmed by 4 bases and J by 6 bases, 8 bases remained unmatched. The CDR3 spans 16 residues. The DNA of the CDR3 is TGTGCCATCAGTGCGGCTAGCGGGAGGGGGGCTGATACGCAGTATTTT. Protein sequence: CAISAASGRGADTQYF.

This chain connects TRBV29-1 to TRBJ2-5; 12 bases are a match to TRBD2. Germline CDR1 reads SQVTM; CDR2 reads ANQGSEA. This CDR3 is built from 14 residues. Trimming at V came to 2 bases and at J to 4 bases, leaving 2 bases not matched to a gene. CDR3 loop: CSVERLAGVETQYF. The CDR3 DNA reads TGCAGCGTTGAAAGACTAGCGGGGGTAGAGACCCAGTACTTC.

The chain is built from TRBV20-1 and TRBJ2-5; 7 bases are shared with TRBD1. V lost 2 bases, J lost 5 bases, and 8 bases stayed unmatched. Looked up from germline, CDR1 is DFQATT and CDR2 is SNEGSKA (reference sequence). This CDR3 has 14 residues. In DNA form, the CDR3 reads TGCAGTGCTAGAATTTGGGACAGATCGGAGACCCAGTACTTC. It codes for CSARIWDRSETQYF.

DNA of the CDR3: TGCAGTGCTAGAGAACTAGCGGGAGTAACTGAGCAGTTCTTC. The encoded protein is CSARELAGVTEQFF. The chain uses TRBV20-1 and TRBJ2-5; 11 nucleotides agree with TRBD2. The end of the DNA is better explained by TRBJ2-1, so the J call may be wrong. Per the germline V gene, CDR1 is DFQATT and CDR2 is SNEGSKA (reference sequence). This CDR3 comprises 14 residues.

This chain joins TRBV10-3 and TRBJ1-5, with a weak D call TRBD1 (5 bases). The CDR3 runs 15 residues. Trimming took off 3 bases at V and 6 bases at J, with 15 bases between the two ends. Looked up from germline, CDR1 is ENHRY and CDR2 is SYGVKD. The CDR3 DNA reads TGTGCCATCAGTGATCCAGGGTTAGGGGCTCAGCCCCAGCATTTT. Translating gives CAISDPGLGAQPQHF.

This sequence joins TRBV18 and TRBJ2-7; the match to TRBD1 covers 9 bases. This CDR3 region has 14 residues. V lost 5 bases to trimming and J lost 3 bases; unmatched junction nucleotides: 5. Germline CDR1 reads KGHSH; CDR2 reads LQKENI. CDR3: CASSGQGKDYEQYF. CDR3 nucleotides: TGTGCCAGCTCAGGACAGGGGAAAGACTACGAGCAGTACTTC.

This clonotype was picked up one time. The chain couples TRBV29-1 to TRBJ2-1; 7 nucleotides agree with TRBD1. From germline, CDR1 is SQVTM and CDR2 ANQGSEA. J was trimmed by 6 bases and V by 6 bases; bases with no gene match: 11. This CDR3 has 14 residues. The CDR3: CSVETGALGNEQFF. In nucleotides, the CDR3 is TGCAGCGTGGAAACAGGGGCCCTCGGCAATGAGCAGTTCTTC.

As regards this clonotype: At one of its ends the junction is not consistent with the germline gene, which may arise from a read error. This chain connects TRBV5-1 to TRBJ2-1; D is perhaps TRBD2 (6 bases). CDR1 is SGHRS and CDR2 is YFSETQ in the germline V gene. CDR3 length: 13 amino acids. CDR3 nucleotides: TGCGCCAGCAGCCCCCGGAGGGGCTGGTGGTTTGACTTC. It specifies CASSPRRGWWFDF.